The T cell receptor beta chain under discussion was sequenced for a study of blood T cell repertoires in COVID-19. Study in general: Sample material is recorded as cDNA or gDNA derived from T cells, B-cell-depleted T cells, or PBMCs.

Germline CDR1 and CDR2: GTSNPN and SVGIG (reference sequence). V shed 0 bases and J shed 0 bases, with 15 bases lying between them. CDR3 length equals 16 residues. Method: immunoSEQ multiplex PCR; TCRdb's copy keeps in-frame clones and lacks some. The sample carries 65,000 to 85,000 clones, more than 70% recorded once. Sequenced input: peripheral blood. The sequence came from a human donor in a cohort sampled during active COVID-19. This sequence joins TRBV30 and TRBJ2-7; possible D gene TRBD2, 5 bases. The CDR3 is CAWSVYGGFASYEQYF. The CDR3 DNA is TGTGCCTGGAGTGTATATGGCGGGTTTGCCTCCTACGAGCAGTACTTC.